The sequence of this T cell receptor (beta chain) was determined in a study of shared clonotypes between healthy human individuals. CDR3 length: 16 amino acids. After removal of 3 bases from V and 4 bases from J, the junction contained 9 bases not matched to a gene. Germline values: CDR1 SGHVS, CDR2 FQNEAQ. General study results and limits: Among the subsets, naive ones generally showed larger estimated richness than memory ones.

Data came from immunoSEQ multiplex PCR; TCRdb stores just in-frame clones and leaves some out. The sample lists over 2 million clones, 85% to 95% occurring once. About this clone: Its antigen is currently unknown.

Source material: naive CD4+ T cells from PBMCs. Described subset: CD45RA+ positively selected. This TCR derives from a man aged 18 to 29 in good health. Some clones in this sample may be carry-over from other donors' samples. The chain has TRBV7-8 and TRBJ1-1; 9 nucleotides line up with TRBD1. The CDR3 here is CASSFPTGTGPTEAFF. DNA of the CDR3: TGTGCCAGCAGCTTCCCCACCGGGACAGGGCCCACTGAAGCTTTCTTT.